This TCR beta chain was sequenced in a study of blood T cell repertoires in COVID-19 (dated by TCRdb to the early 2020s). Context from the whole study: Samples from collaborators originated in the United States, Italy and Spain and spanned both the acute and convalescent phases of COVID-19. A freely available public database, intended as a resource for researchers studying the immune response to SARS-CoV-2, is where the repertoires were released. Where available, HLA class I and class II types were obtained from metadata supplied by the sample provider rather than from assay-based typing. Samples came from the ongoing ImmuneRACE study (first 160 participants) plus 1,254 subjects from 6 global collaborators. The material from the prospective study consisted of cDNA or gDNA derived from T cells, B-cell-depleted T cells, or PBMCs. Deeply sampled blood TCRbeta repertoires from subjects exposed to, actively infected with, or recovered from COVID-19 were included in the dataset. The sample metadata nearly always contained a de-identified subject ID, COVID-19 status, age in years and sex.

Participants in the prospective study were enrolled through a virtual design, were aged about 18 to 100 years, and lived in roughly 25 United States geographic areas. In the prospective study, cohorts were assigned on the basis of participant-reported clinical history obtained from a screening survey and a study questionnaire. ImmuneRACE Cohort 3 recovered participants were defined by two consecutive negative NP/OP PCR tests, healthcare professional clearance, or symptom resolution. Mobile phlebotomists in the prospective study collected whole blood, serum and a nasopharyngeal or oropharyngeal swab from every participant. Additional blood draws and questionnaires over an approximately 2-month period could optionally be provided by prospective study participants. Prospective study blood samples were shipped either frozen or at room temperature before DNA extraction. TCRbeta CDR3 regions were amplified from genomic DNA by means of the immunoSEQ Assay, a bias-controlled multiplex PCR. Turning to the authors' computational methods: Nucleated cell counts per sample were estimated from amplification of reference gene primers within the assay. To quantify the absolute abundance of each unique TCRbeta CDR3 rearrangement, sequence reads were collapsed and filtered. For each sample, productive Simpson clonality was calculated as the square root of Simpson's diversity index over productive rearrangements. Held by TCRdb, this immuneACCESS table contains in-frame sequences only and omits some clones. Under half of the omission traces to an unresolved V gene where checked; the cause of the rest is unknown. V and J calls plus clone size are reproduced from that table; the DNA served to infer D and trimming. The sample table holds hundreds of thousands of clones, of which roughly 89% were seen once. The ten biggest clones cover 8.9% of the sample.

Results and caveats for the whole study, not just this receptor: How much clinical and demographic metadata was included differed by source and by participant, and the metadata was provided uncurated.

This clone occurred once. The specificity of this receptor is unknown. The record has no base qualities; no much larger clone is one base away. The CDR1 and CDR2 encoded by the germline V gene (reference sequence) are GTSNPN and SVGIG. The CDR3 contains 13 residues, cysteine and phenylalanine counted. The kept DNA is CDR3 alone, 39 bases in frame from the first base. V loses 5 bases, J loses 7 bases, and the germline ends lie 14 bases apart. The sequenced sample was PBMCs or T cells enriched from blood (not recorded which). The chain is assembled from TRBV30 and TRBJ1-4; a confident D gene designation cannot be given. This clonotype was sampled from a woman aged 18-35 years who had recovered from COVID-19. The DNA is TGTGCCTGGCACGGGCGGGCCGGTGAAAAACTGTTTTTT. Translated, this gives CAWHGRAGEKLFF.